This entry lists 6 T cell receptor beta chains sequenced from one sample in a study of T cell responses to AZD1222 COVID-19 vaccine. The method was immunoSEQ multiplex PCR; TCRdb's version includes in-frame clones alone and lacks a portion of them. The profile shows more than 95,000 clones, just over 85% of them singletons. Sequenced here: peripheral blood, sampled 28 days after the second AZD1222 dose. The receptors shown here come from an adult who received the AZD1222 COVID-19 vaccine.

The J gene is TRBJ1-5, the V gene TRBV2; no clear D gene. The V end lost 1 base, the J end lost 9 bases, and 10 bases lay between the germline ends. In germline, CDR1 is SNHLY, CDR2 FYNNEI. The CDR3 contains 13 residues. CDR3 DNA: TGTGCCAGCAGTGAAGAGGCTCTCGCGCCCCAGCATTTT. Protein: CASSEEALAPQHF.

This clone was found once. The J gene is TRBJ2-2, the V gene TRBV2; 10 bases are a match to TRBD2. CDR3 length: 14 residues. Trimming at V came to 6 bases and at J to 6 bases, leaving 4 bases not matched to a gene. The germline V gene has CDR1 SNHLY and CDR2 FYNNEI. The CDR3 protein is CASRASGSAGELFF. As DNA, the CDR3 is TGTGCCAGCAGGGCTAGCGGGAGTGCCGGGGAGCTGTTTTTT.

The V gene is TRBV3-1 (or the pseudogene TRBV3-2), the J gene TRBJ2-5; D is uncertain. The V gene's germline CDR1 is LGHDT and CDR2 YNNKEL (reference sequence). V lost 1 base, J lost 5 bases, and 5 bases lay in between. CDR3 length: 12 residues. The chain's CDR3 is CASSQGDETQYF. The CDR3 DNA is TGTGCCAGCAGCCAAGGGGATGAGACCCAGTACTTC.

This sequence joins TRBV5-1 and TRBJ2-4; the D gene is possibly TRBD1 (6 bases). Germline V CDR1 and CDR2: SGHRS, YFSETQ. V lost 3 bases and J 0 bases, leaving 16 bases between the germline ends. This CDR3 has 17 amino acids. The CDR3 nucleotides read TGCGCCAGCAGCTCTTTACAGGGAACCCTAGCCAAAAACATTCAGTACTTC. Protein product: CASSSLQGTLAKNIQYF.

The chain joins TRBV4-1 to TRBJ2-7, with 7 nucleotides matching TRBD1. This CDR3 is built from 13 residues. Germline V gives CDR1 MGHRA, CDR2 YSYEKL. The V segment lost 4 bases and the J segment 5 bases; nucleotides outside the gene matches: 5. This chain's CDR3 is CASSPTGPDEQYF. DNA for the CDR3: TGCGCCAGCAGCCCGACAGGGCCCGACGAGCAGTACTTC.

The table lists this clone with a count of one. As DNA, the CDR3 is TGCAGCGTTGAGGTGTTAAGGGGAAGGTATGGCTACACCTTC. Its protein product is CSVEVLRGRYGYTF. The genes are TRBV29-1 and TRBJ1-2, with TRBD1 as a possible D gene (5 bases). The V gene lost 3 bases and the J gene lost 5 bases, with 16 bases spanning the gap. Germline CDR1 is SQVTM and CDR2 is ANQGSEA. The CDR3 consists of 14 residues.